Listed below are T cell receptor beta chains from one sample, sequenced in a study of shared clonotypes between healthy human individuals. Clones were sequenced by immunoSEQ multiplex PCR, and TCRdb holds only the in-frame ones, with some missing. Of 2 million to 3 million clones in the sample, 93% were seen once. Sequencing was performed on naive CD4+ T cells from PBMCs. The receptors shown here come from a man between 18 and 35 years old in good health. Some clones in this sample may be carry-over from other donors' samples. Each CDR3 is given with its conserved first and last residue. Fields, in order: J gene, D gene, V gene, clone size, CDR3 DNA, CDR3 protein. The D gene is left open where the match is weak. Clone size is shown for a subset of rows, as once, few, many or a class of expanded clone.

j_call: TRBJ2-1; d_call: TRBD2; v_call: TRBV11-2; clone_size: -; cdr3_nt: TGTGCCAGCAGCCGAACTAGCGGCCTATACAATGAGCAGTTCTTC; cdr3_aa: CASSRTSGLYNEQFF
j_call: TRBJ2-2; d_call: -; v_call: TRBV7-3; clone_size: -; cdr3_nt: TGTGCCAGCAGCCGCCGGCCAGAACTCCTCGCGAACACCGGGGAGCTGTTTTTT; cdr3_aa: CASSRRPELLANTGELFF
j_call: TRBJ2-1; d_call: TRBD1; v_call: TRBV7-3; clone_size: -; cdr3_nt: TGTGCCAGCAGCGCTGACCGGGACAGGGAGAGAAGTGAGCAGTTCTTC; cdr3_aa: CASSADRDRERSEQFF
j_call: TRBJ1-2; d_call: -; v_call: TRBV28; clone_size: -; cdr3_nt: TGTGCCAGCAGGGCCAACTATGGCTACACCTTC; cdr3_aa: CASRANYGYTF
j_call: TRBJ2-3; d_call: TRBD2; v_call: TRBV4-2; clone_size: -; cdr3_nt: TGTGCCAGCAGCCACCAGGGACTAGCGGGAGAGGGAAGCACAGATACGCAGTATTTT; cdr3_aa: CASSHQGLAGEGSTDTQYF
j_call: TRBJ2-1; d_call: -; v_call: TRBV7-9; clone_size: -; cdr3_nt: TGTGCCAGCAGCTTAGGGGTAGACACTGAGCAGTTCTTC; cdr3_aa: CASSLGVDTEQFF
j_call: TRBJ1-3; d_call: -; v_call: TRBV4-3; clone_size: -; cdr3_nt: TGCGCCAGCAGCCAAGATGGCCTCCGTAGCAGCGCCCGCTCTGGAAACACCATATATTTT; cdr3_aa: CASSQDGLRSSARSGNTIYF
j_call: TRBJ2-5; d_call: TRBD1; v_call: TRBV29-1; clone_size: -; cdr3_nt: TGCAGCGTCGACCGGTCAGGGGGTATTGGAGAGACCCAGTACTTC; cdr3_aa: CSVDRSGGIGETQYF
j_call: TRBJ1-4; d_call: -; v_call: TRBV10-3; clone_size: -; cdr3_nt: TGTGCCATCAGTGAGTCCGGTGAAAAACTGTTTTTT; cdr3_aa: CAISESGEKLFF
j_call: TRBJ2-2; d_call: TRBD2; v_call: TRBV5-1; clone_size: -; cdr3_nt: TGCGCCAGCAGCTTGCTTACGGGCGCGGGGGAAGCCGGGGAGCTGTTTTTT; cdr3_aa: CASSLLTGAGEAGELFF
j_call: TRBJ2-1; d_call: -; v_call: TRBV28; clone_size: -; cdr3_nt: TGTGCCAGCAGTCTAAAGATCGGGGCGCAGTTCTTC; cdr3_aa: CASSLKIGAQFF
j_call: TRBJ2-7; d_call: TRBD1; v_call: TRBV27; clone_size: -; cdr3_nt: TGTGCCAGCAGTCCCCGGACAGGGGGCGCGGTTAGCTCCTACGAGCAGTACTTC; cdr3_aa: CASSPRTGGAVSSYEQYF
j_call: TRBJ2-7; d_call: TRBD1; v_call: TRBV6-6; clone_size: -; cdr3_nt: TGTGCCAGCAGTTATTTCAGCGACAGGGGGTACGAGCAGTACTTC; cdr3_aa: CASSYFSDRGYEQYF
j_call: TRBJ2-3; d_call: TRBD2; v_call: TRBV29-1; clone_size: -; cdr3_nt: TGCAGCGTTGAGGGTGGGGTAATTGGCGGGAGGGTCTTGACAGATACGCAGTATTTT; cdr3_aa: CSVEGGVIGGRVLTDTQYF
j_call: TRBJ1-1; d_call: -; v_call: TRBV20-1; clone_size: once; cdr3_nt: TGCAGCCCTCAGAGGGGCACTGAAGCTTTCTTT; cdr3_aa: CSPQRGTEAFF
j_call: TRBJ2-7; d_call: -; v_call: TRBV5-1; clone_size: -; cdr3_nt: TGCGCCAGCAGCTTGGGGCAGGCGTCGACCTACGAGCAGTACTTC; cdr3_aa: CASSLGQASTYEQYF
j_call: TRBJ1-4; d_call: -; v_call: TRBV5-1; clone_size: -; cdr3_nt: TGCGCCAGCAGCTTGTCAGTTGCAACTAATGAAAAACTGTTTTTT; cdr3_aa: CASSLSVATNEKLFF
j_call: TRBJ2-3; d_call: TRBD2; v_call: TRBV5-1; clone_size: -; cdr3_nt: TGCGCCAGCAGCGTAGGGACTAGCGGGAGACAAGATACGCAGTATTTT; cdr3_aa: CASSVGTSGRQDTQYF
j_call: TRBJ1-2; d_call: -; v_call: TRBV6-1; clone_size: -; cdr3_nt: TGTGCCAGCAGTGAAGTCGTGGGGGAAGGCTACACCTTC; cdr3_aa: CASSEVVGEGYTF
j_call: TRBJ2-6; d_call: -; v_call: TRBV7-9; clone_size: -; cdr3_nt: TGTGCCAGCAGCTTAGTTCGGGCTGGGGCCAACGTCCTGACTTTC; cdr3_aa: CASSLVRAGANVLTF
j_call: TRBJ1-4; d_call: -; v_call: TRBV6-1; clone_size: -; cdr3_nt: TGTGCCAGCAGACCCGCGAGCGGTGCAGGGACGGAACTGTTTTTT; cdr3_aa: CASRPASGAGTELFF
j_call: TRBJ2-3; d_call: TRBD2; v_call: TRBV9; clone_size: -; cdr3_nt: TGTGCCAGCAGCGTAGGAAACCTAGCGGGACTAATCACAGATACGCAGTATTTT; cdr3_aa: CASSVGNLAGLITDTQYF
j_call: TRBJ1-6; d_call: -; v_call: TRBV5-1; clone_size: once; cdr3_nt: TGCGCCAGCAGCTCTACTGGACAGTTTAATTCACCCCTCCACTTT; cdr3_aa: CASSSTGQFNSPLHF
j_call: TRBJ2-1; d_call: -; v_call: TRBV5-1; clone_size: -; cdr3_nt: TGCGCCAGCAGCTTGAGGACAGAGCAGTTCTTC; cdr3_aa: CASSLRTEQFF
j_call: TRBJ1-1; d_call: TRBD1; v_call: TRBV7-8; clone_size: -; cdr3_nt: TGTGCCAGCAGCCCGGGACAGACAGGAGAAGCTTTCTTT; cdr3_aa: CASSPGQTGEAFF
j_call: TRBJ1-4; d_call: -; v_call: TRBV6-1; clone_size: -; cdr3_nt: TGTGCCAGCAGAAGAGTCAGCAATGAAAAACTGTTTTTT; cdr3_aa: CASRRVSNEKLFF
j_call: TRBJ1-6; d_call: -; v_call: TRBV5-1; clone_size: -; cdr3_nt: TGCGCCAGCAGCTTGTGGACCGGGGACGATTCACCCCTCCACTTT; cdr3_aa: CASSLWTGDDSPLHF
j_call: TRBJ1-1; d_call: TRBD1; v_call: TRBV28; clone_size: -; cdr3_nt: TGTGCCAGCACTACAAACAGGGGGACTGAAGCTTTCTTT; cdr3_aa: CASTTNRGTEAFF
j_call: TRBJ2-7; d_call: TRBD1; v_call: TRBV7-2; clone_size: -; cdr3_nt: TGTGCCAGCAGCTTATTCCTACAGGGGGCGAACGAGCAGTACTTC; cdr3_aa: CASSLFLQGANEQYF
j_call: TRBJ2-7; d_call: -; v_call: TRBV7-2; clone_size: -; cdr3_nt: TGTGCCAGCAGCTTAGCTCCGGGTTCCTCCTACGAGCAGTACTTC; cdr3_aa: CASSLAPGSSYEQYF
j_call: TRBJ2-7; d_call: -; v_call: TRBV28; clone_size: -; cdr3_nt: TGTGCCAGCAGGAGACGGGGGCTGATCTCCTACGAGCAGTACTTC; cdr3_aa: CASRRRGLISYEQYF
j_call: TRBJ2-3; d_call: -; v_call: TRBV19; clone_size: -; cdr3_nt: TGTGCCAGTACCCCCCGCGGTAGCACAGATACGCAGTATTTT; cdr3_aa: CASTPRGSTDTQYF
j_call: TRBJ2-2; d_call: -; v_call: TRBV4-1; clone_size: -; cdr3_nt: TGCGCCAGCAGCCAGCTCGGGGACACCGGGGAGCTGTTTTTT; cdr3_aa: CASSQLGDTGELFF
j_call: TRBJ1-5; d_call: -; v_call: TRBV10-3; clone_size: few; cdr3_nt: TGTGCCATCAGTGAAAACCACCCGCGGTATCAGCCCCAGCATTTT; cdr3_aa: CAISENHPRYQPQHF
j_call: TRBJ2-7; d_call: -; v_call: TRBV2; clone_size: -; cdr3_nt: TGTGCCAGCAGTATTGGCGGCTCCTCTTCCTACGAGCAGTACTTC; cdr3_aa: CASSIGGSSSYEQYF
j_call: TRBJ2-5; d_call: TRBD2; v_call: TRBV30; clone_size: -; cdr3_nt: TGTGCCTGGAGTACCCATACCAGCGGGAAAGAGACCCAGTACTTC; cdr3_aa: CAWSTHTSGKETQYF
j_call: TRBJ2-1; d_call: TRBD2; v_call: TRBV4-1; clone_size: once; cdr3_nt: TGCGCCAGCAGACCCGGGACTAGCATATACAATGAGCAGTTCTTC; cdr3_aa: CASRPGTSIYNEQFF
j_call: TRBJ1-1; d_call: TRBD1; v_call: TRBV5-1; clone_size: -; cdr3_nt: TGCGCCAGCAGCTTGGGGGACAGGCCTTCGGCTTTCTTT; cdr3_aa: CASSLGDRPSAFF
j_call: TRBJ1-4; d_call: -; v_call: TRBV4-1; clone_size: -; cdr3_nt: TGCGCCAGCAGCCAGGTCGGGGCGCGCAGTAATGAAAAACTGTTTTTT; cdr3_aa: CASSQVGARSNEKLFF
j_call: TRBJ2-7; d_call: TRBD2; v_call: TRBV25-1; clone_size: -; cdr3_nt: TGTGCCACCCCTACCACTAGCGGGGGTAGCTACGAGCAGTACTTC; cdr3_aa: CATPTTSGGSYEQYF
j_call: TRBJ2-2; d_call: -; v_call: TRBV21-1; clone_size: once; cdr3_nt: TGTGCCAGCAGCAAACGGCCGACTAGTTTCTGTGTATTGACCGGGGAGCTGTTTTTT; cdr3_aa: CASSKRPTSFCVLTGELFF
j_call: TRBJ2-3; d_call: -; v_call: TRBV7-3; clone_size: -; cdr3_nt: TGTGCCAGCAGCCCGACACCTAGCACAGATACGCAGTATTTT; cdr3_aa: CASSPTPSTDTQYF
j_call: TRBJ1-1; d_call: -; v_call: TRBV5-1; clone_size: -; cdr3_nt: TGCGCCAGCAGCTTGGACAGGCCGATGAACACTGAAGCTTTCTTT; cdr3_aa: CASSLDRPMNTEAFF
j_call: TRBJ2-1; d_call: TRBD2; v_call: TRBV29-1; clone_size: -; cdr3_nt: TGCAGCGTTGAGGCCACCATGGGACTAGCGAAGCAGTTCTTC; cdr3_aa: CSVEATMGLAKQFF
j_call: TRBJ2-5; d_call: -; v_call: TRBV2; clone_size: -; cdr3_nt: TGTGCCAGCAGTGACGGACAGTTCACGACCCAGTACTTC; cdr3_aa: CASSDGQFTTQYF
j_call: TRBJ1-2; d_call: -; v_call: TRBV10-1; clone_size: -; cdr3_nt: TGCGCCAGCAGTGAGTTGGGGAAATTCCCTAACTATGGCTACACCTTC; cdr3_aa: CASSELGKFPNYGYTF
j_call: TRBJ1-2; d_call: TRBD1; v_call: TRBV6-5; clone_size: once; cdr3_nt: TGTGCCAGCAGTCCCGGGCAGGGGGCTGGTGGCTACACCTTC; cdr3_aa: CASSPGQGAGGYTF
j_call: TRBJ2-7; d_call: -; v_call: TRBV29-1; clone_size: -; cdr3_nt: TGCAGCGTTGGGAGGCAGGCCCCCTACGAGCAGTACTTC; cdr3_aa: CSVGRQAPYEQYF
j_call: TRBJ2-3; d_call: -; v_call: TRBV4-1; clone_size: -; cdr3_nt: TGCGCCAGCAGCCACTCCAACACAGATACGCAGTATTTT; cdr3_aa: CASSHSNTDTQYF